These T cell receptor beta chains were read from a single sample in a study of T cell repertoires in cytomegalovirus infection. TCRdb recomputed calls from the reads with MiXCR, one row per CDR3 protein. The repertoire has 740,000 or so distinct CDR3 sequences, approximately 34% of them found once; the top ten carry under 3%. Sequenced sample: PBMCs. Receptors were obtained from a human donor in good health (CMV status not recorded). Some clones in this sample may be carry-over from other donors' samples. Each CDR3 is given with its conserved first and last residue.

v_call: TRBV29-1; j_call: TRBJ2-7; cdr3_aa: CSVGGSLYEQYF
v_call: TRBV7-2; j_call: TRBJ2-3; cdr3_aa: CASSNRQGGNTQYF
v_call: TRBV12-3/TRBV12-4; j_call: TRBJ1-1; cdr3_aa: CASIEATEAFF
v_call: TRBV18; j_call: TRBJ2-7; cdr3_aa: CASSAPGQGSGEQYF
v_call: TRBV9; j_call: TRBJ1-6; cdr3_aa: CASSVDPGNSPLHF
v_call: TRBV12-3/TRBV12-4; j_call: TRBJ2-2; cdr3_aa: CASRSGRNTGELFF
v_call: TRBV20-1; j_call: TRBJ1-2; cdr3_aa: CSAQDNYGYTF
v_call: TRBV11-1; j_call: TRBJ2-6; cdr3_aa: CASSLGKVFLHSGANVLTF
v_call: TRBV12-3/TRBV12-4; j_call: TRBJ1-2; cdr3_aa: CASSLEARSGSGGYTF
v_call: TRBV12-3/TRBV12-4; j_call: TRBJ1-4; cdr3_aa: CASSRNRGEKLFF
v_call: TRBV7-7; j_call: TRBJ2-6; cdr3_aa: CASSSNSGANVLTF
v_call: TRBV12-3/TRBV12-4; j_call: TRBJ1-5; cdr3_aa: CASRSGQGYQPQHF
v_call: TRBV7-8; j_call: TRBJ2-7; cdr3_aa: CASSLVGIGVPHEQYF
v_call: TRBV7-9; j_call: TRBJ2-7; cdr3_aa: CASSDDNYEQYF
v_call: TRBV6-8; j_call: TRBJ2-2; cdr3_aa: CATFRGLNTGELFF
v_call: TRBV2; j_call: TRBJ1-1; cdr3_aa: CASSGTGGPSRSNTEAFF
v_call: TRBV6-5; j_call: TRBJ1-1; cdr3_aa: CASSYSRQLGNTEAFF
v_call: TRBV20-1; j_call: TRBJ2-3; cdr3_aa: CSARRTTSTDTQYF